The present T cell receptor (beta chain) was sequenced within a study of blood T cells in healthy people across ages. A note on this clonotype: What it binds is not known.

This CDR3 contains 14 residues. From germline, CDR1 is KGHDR and CDR2 SFDVKD. V lost 5 bases and J lost 8; bases outside the gene matches: 5. General study findings and limits: Higher naive T cell percentage went strongly together with higher TCR beta diversity.

With a J-beta primer mix and a sample-barcoded 5' primer, a second PCR ran about 7 to 12 cycles. TCRdb ran MiXCR on the 5' RACE reads and lists one entry per CDR3 protein. The profile shows some 1.8 million distinct CDR3 sequences, 30% to 40% of them singletons. Drawing of peripheral blood yielded 8.5 to 10 milliliters from each donor. V usage is TRBV24-1 and J usage is TRBJ1-4; 9 bases are shared with TRBD1. The material sequenced was blood. The clonotype was recovered from a human donor in good health. The DNA of the CDR3 is TGTGCCACCAGTGCCGGACAGGGGAACGAAAAACTGTTTTTT. As protein: CATSAGQGNEKLFF.